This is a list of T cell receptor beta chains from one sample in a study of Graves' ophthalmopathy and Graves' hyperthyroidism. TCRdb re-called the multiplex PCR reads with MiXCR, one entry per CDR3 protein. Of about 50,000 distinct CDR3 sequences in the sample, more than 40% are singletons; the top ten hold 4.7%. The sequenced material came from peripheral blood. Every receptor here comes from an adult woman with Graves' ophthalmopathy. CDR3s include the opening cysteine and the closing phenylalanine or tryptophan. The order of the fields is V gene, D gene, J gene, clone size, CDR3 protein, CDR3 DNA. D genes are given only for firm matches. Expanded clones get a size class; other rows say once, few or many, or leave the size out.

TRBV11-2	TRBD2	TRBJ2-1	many	CASSPLAGGNEQFF	TGTGCCAGCAGCCCCCTAGCGGGAGGGAATGAGCAGTTCTTC
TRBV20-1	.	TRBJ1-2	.	CSATSWDDYGYTF	TGCAGTGCTACATCCTGGGATGACTATGGCTACACCTTC
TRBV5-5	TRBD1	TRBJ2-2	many	CASSSNRDRAATGELFF	TGTGCCAGCAGCTCGAACCGGGACAGGGCGGCCACCGGGGAGCTGTTTTTT
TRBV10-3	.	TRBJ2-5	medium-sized	CAISDTPGGETQYF	TGTGCCATCAGTGATACTCCAGGTGGAGAGACCCAGTACTTC
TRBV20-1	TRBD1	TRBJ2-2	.	CSARKMRQGATGELFF	TGCAGTGCTAGAAAGATGCGGCAGGGGGCGACCGGGGAGCTGTTTTTT
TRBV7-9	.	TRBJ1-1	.	CASSFSQGLRMAEAFF	TGTGCCAGCAGCTTCTCGCAGGGCCTTCGGATGGCTGAAGCTTTCTTT
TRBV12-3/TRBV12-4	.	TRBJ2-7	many	CASSLRLSTSYEQYF	TGTGCCAGCAGTTTACGCCTATCGACCTCCTACGAGCAGTACTTC
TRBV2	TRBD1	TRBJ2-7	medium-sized	CASSWGQTYEQYF	TGTGCCAGCAGTTGGGGACAGACCTACGAGCAGTACTTC
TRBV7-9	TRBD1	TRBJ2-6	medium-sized	CASSLQGVDGANVLTF	TGTGCCAGCAGCTTGCAGGGGGTAGACGGGGCCAACGTCCTGACTTTC
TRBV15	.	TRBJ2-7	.	CATSRGGVYEQYF	TGTGCCACCAGCAGAGGGGGTGTCTACGAGCAGTACTTC
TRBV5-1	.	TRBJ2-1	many	CASSLRLPDNEQFF	TGCGCCAGCAGCTTGCGACTACCAGACAATGAGCAGTTCTTC
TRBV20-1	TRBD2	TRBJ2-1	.	CSAVAGGPNEQSF	TGCAGTGCAGTGGCGGGAGGGCCAAATGAGCAGTCCTTC
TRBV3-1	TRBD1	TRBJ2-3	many	CASRGQGVTDTQYF	TGTGCCAGCAGGGGACAGGGGGTTACAGATACGCAGTATTTT
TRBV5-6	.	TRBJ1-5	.	CASSLRGAGTGDQPQHF	TGTGCCAGCAGCTTAAGAGGAGCAGGGACTGGGGATCAGCCCCAGCATTTT
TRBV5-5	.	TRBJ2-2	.	CASSRGELFF	TGTGCCAGCAGCCGAGGGGAGCTGTTTTTT
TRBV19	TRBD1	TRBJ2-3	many	CASQGAGGTDTQYF	TGTGCCAGCCAGGGGGCAGGGGGGACAGATACGCAGTATTTT
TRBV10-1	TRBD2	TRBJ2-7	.	CASVRLAGGSYEQYF	TGCGCCAGCGTTAGACTAGCGGGAGGGTCCTACGAGCAGTACTTC
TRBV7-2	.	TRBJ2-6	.	CASSTGQGANVLTF	TGTGCCAGCAGCACAGGACAGGGGGCCAACGTCCTGACTTTC
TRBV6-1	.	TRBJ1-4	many	CASSGWTVEKLFF	TGTGCCAGCAGTGGTTGGACGGTCGAAAAACTGTTTTTT
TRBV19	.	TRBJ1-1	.	CASSIGGREDTEAFF	TGTGCCAGTAGTATAGGAGGCAGGGAGGACACTGAAGCTTTCTTT
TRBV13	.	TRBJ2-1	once	CASSRSGTPPEQFF	TGTGCCAGCAGCCGGTCTGGGACACCCCCTGAGCAGTTCTTC
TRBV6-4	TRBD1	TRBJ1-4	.	CASSDSQGANEKLFF	TGTGCCAGCAGTGACTCCCAGGGGGCTAATGAAAAACTGTTTTTT
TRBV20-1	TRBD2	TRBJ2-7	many	CSARATGGLAGTEQYF	TGCAGTGCTAGAGCCACGGGAGGACTAGCGGGAACCGAGCAGTACTTC
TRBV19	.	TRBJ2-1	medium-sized	CATLGSWTNEQFF	TGTGCCACCCTCGGGAGCTGGACGAATGAGCAGTTCTTC
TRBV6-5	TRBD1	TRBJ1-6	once	CASSTGQGTSPLHF	TGTGCCAGCAGTACCGGACAGGGAACTTCACCCCTCCACTTT
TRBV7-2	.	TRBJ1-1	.	CVSSLRGGRTGGTEAFF	TGTGTCAGCAGCTTAAGGGGGGGCAGAACAGGAGGGACTGAAGCTTTCTTT
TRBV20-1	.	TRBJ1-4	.	CSANRNEKLFF	TGCAGTGCTAACAGAAATGAAAAACTGTTTTTT
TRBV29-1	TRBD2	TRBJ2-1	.	CSVLGGRAGEQFF	TGCAGCGTTTTAGGCGGGAGGGCCGGTGAGCAGTTCTTC
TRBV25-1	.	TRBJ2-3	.	CASTTPEGDTQYF	TGTGCCAGCACCACGCCCGAGGGAGATACGCAGTATTTT
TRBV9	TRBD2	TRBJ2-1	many	CASSVDGRWDEQFF	TGTGCCAGCAGCGTAGACGGGAGGTGGGATGAGCAGTTCTTC
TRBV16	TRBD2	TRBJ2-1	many	CASSHPTSGSYNEQFF	TGTGCCAGCAGCCATCCTACTAGCGGGAGCTACAATGAGCAGTTCTTC
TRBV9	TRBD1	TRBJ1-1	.	CASSPHTGAQAFF	TGTGCCAGCAGCCCCCACACAGGGGCTCAAGCTTTCTTT
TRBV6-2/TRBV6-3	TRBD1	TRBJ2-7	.	CASSQGQGGEQYF	TGTGCCAGCAGCCAGGGACAGGGAGGCGAGCAGTACTTC
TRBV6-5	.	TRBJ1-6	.	CAKDLTGHANSPLHF	TGTGCCAAGGACCTGACGGGACATGCTAATTCACCCCTCCACTTT
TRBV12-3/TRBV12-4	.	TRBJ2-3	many	CASSLASAVDTQYF	TGTGCCAGCAGTTTAGCGTCGGCGGTGGATACGCAGTATTTT
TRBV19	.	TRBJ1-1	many	CASSSLIRVGGTEAFF	TGTGCCAGTAGTTCACTCATCCGGGTCGGTGGCACTGAAGCTTTCTTT
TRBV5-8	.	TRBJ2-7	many	CASSTGQGGTEQYF	TGTGCCAGCAGCACCGGACAGGGAGGGACGGAGCAGTACTTC
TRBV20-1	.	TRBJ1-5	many	CSARESWGIGPQHF	TGCAGTGCTAGAGAATCGTGGGGAATTGGGCCCCAGCATTTT
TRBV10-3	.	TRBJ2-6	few	CATGANVLTF	TGTGCCACTGGGGCCAACGTCCTGACTTTC
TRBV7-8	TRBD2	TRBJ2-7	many	CASRFSGQSYEQYF	TGTGCCAGCAGGTTTAGCGGGCAGTCCTACGAGCAGTACTTC
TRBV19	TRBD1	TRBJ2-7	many	CASSIRGQGAGEQYF	TGTGCCAGTAGTATCCGCGGACAGGGGGCGGGGGAGCAGTACTTC
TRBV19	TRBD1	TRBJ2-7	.	CASSTDRGGSYEQYF	TGTGCCAGTAGTACGGACAGGGGAGGCTCCTACGAGCAGTACTTC
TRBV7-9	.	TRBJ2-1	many	CASSLVSEDEQFF	TGTGCCAGCAGCTTAGTCTCAGAGGATGAGCAGTTCTTC
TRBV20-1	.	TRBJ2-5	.	CSARRSGVRRETQYF	TGCAGTGCTAGGAGAAGTGGAGTGCGGCGGGAGACCCAGTACTTC
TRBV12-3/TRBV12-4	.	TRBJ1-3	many	CASSPIAGNTIYF	TGTGCCAGCAGTCCTATTGCTGGAAACACCATATATTTT
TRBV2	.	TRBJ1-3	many	CASSEGGGVNTIYF	TGTGCCAGCAGCGAAGGGGGGGGCGTAAACACCATATATTTT
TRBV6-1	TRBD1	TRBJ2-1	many	CASSRTGSLLFF	TGTGCCAGCAGTAGGACAGGGAGCCTGCTGTTCTTC
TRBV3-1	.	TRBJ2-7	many	CASSPSVARRSYEQYF	TGTGCCAGCAGCCCGTCGGTAGCGAGACGATCCTACGAGCAGTACTTC
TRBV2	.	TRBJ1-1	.	CASNLASTEAFF	TGTGCCAGCAACTTGGCATCGACCGAAGCTTTCTTT
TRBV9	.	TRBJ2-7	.	CASSVLGEGEQYF	TGTGCCAGCAGCGTACTGGGGGAAGGCGAGCAGTACTTC
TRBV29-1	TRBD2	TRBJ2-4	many	CSVDPQTSGRGGAKNIQYF	TGCAGCGTTGACCCCCAAACTAGCGGGAGGGGGGGAGCCAAAAACATTCAGTACTTC
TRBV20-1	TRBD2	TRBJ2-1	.	CSAAGLAEYNEQFF	TGCAGTGCCGCAGGACTAGCGGAATACAATGAGCAGTTCTTC
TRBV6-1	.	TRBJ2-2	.	CASSQDPVSGELFF	TGTGCCAGCAGTCAGGACCCCGTCTCCGGGGAGCTGTTTTTT
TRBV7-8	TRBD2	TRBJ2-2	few	CASSIAGANTGELFF	TGTGCCAGCAGCATAGCGGGAGCGAACACCGGGGAGCTGTTTTTT
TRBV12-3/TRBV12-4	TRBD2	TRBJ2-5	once	CASRGGLVYF	TGTGCCAGCAGGGGGGGACTAGTGTACTTC
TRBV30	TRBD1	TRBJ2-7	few	CAWSVSLARTGAEQYF	TGTGCCTGGAGTGTATCCCTCGCTCGGACAGGGGCCGAGCAGTACTTC
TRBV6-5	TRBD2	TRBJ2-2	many	CASSFRTSGANTGELFF	TGTGCCAGCAGTTTTAGGACTAGCGGCGCGAACACCGGGGAGCTGTTTTTT